Below, 14 T cell receptor beta chains from the same sample are listed, as sequenced in a study of shared clonotypes between healthy human individuals. Naive CD8 isolation took CD45RO-negative cells positively selected for CCR7 and excluded terminally differentiated effector memory CD45RA+ cells. Measured with immunoSEQ multiplex PCR; TCRdb has only the in-frame clones, and not every one. The sample records 2 million or so clones, less than 95% being singletons. Sequenced sample: naive CD8+ T cells sorted from blood. The receptors come from a man between 18 and 35 years old in good health.

The chain joins TRBV4-3 to TRBJ1-3, with D hard to call. The CDR3 contains 15 residues. Germline CDR1 is LGHNA and CDR2 is YSLEER. Trimming took 1 base from V and 0 from J, leaving 7 bases between them. CDR3 bases: TGCGCCAGCAGCCAAGTTTGGAGCTCTGGAAACACCATATATTTT. This gives the protein CASSQVWSSGNTIYF.

The gene calls are TRBV7-9 and TRBJ2-2; 7 bases are shared with TRBD1. Germline trimming cut 1 base from V and 2 bases from J; bases unmatched to any gene: 4. Germline lookup yields CDR1 SEHNR and CDR2 FQNEAQ (reference sequence). The CDR3 is 16 residues long. The CDR3 reads CASSLVGTANTGELFF. The CDR3 DNA is TGTGCCAGCAGCTTAGTGGGGACAGCAAACACCGGGGAGCTGTTTTTT.

The rearrangement uses TRBV27 and TRBJ2-7; a possible D gene is TRBD1 (5 bases). The CDR3 spans 14 residues. Germline V gene lookup returns CDR1 MNHEY and CDR2 SMNVEV (reference sequence). Trimming left V 4 bases short and J 4 bases short, with 14 bases between. CDR3 bases: TGTGCCAGCAGTTACTATCAAACAGGTTACGAGCAGTACTTC. It translates to CASSYYQTGYEQYF.

Notes on this clone: Other nucleotide sequences in the sample specify the same CDR3. This sequence joins TRBV28 and TRBJ2-7, with D perhaps matching TRBD1 (6 bases). Per the germline V gene, CDR1 is MDHEN and CDR2 is SYDVKM. This CDR3 region has 14 residues. V was clipped by 3 bases and J by 5 bases, with 14 bases between them. CDR3 DNA: TGTGCCAGCAGTTTCAGGGGCCGAGTGAACGAGCAGTACTTC. Translation gives CASSFRGRVNEQYF.

The chain has TRBV7-6 and TRBJ2-1; a weak D match, TRBD1 (6 bases). This CDR3 has 13 residues. Deletions cut 4 bases from V and 9 bases from J, with 13 bases between. Germline V gives CDR1 SGHVS, CDR2 FNYEAQ. The CDR3 region has the DNA TGTGCCAGCAGCTCGACAGGTGTTAGTGAGCAGTTCTTC. As protein: CASSSTGVSEQFF.

Comment on this clone: Different DNA sequences within this sample yield the same CDR3. The J gene is TRBJ2-2, the V gene TRBV9, with 7 bases identical to TRBD2. This CDR3 has 13 amino acids. Germline-derived CDR1 and CDR2 are SGDLS and YYNGEE. J lost 6 bases, V lost 4 bases, and 3 bases had no gene match. For the CDR3, the DNA is TGTGCCAGCAGCCCCCGGGGGGCCGGGGAGCTGTTTTTT. Translating it yields CASSPRGAGELFF.

This rearrangement joins TRBV4-1 to TRBJ2-1; 10 bases map to TRBD2. Germline loops: CDR1 MGHRA, CDR2 YSYEKL. Trimming cost V 1 base and J 10 bases; bases outside gene matches: 7. The CDR3 sequence is 15 residues long. This CDR3 is CASSQVAGGTSEQFF. CDR3 in DNA: TGCGCCAGCAGCCAAGTAGCGGGAGGTACCTCGGAGCAGTTCTTC.

CDR3 sequence: CASSYPPDGLNTEAFF. CDR3 coding DNA: TGTGCCAGCAGTTACCCCCCGGACGGCTTGAACACTGAAGCTTTCTTT. This chain joins TRBV6-6 and TRBJ1-1; D gene ambiguous. Germline V gives CDR1 MNHNY, CDR2 SVGAGI (reference sequence). The V end lost 2 bases, the J end lost 0 bases, and 13 bases lay between the germline ends. The CDR3 has 16 amino acids.

V usage is TRBV10-3 and J usage is TRBJ2-4; 10 bases are a match to TRBD1. The CDR3 contains 13 residues. Germline values: CDR1 ENHRY, CDR2 SYGVKD. V shed 4 bases and J 8 bases; nucleotides not matched to a gene: 2. CDR3 loop: CAISGQGADIQYF. CDR3 in DNA: TGTGCCATCAGTGGACAGGGGGCTGACATTCAGTACTTC.

This rearrangement joins TRBV9 to TRBJ1-4; TRBD1 matches 9 bases. Germline CDR1 is SGDLS and CDR2 is YYNGEE. The trim removed 3 bases at V and 8 bases at J, leaving 8 bases unmatched. The CDR3 covers 15 residues. The CDR3 reads CASSESGTGYEKLFF. CDR3 bases: TGTGCCAGCAGCGAATCCGGGACAGGGTACGAAAAACTGTTTTTT.

This rearrangement joins TRBV4-3 to TRBJ1-2; possible D gene TRBD1, 5 bases. Germline V gene sequence: CDR1 LGHNA, CDR2 YSLEER. Trimming removed 0 bases at V and 6 bases at J, with 11 bases between. This CDR3 spans 14 amino acids. The CDR3 sequence is CASSQDSGADGYTF. Here the CDR3 DNA reads TGCGCCAGCAGCCAAGACTCTGGGGCGGATGGCTACACCTTC.

The rearrangement joins TRBV28 to TRBJ2-7; 8 bases are shared with TRBD2. J gave up 0 bases and V 6 bases, and 4 bases lay outside the gene matches. The CDR3 consists of 14 residues. Looked up from germline, CDR1 is MDHEN and CDR2 is SYDVKM. The CDR3 protein is CASSISGVSYEQYF. The CDR3 region has the DNA TGTGCCAGCAGCATTAGCGGGGTCTCCTACGAGCAGTACTTC.

Turning to this clone: Distinct nucleotide sequences in the sample also encode this CDR3. This rearrangement joins TRBV2 to TRBJ2-7, with 7 bases that match TRBD1. The CDR3 has 14 residues. The germline gives CDR1 SNHLY, CDR2 FYNNEI. V was clipped by 4 bases and J by 1 base; unmatched bases: 4. The CDR3 reads CASSGQGSSYEQYF. The CDR3 nucleotides read TGTGCCAGCAGTGGACAGGGCTCGTCCTACGAGCAGTACTTC.

This clone was found a few times. Different DNA sequences within this sample yield the same CDR3. The CDR3 DNA is TGTGCCAGCAGTTTCGGGGTTTCCTACGAGCAGTACTTC. It specifies CASSFGVSYEQYF. This chain connects TRBV27 to TRBJ2-7, with D possibly TRBD2 on 5 matching bases. Per germline, CDR1 MNHEY and CDR2 SMNVEV (reference sequence). The CDR3 consists of 13 residues. The V end was cut by 3 bases, the J end by 1 base, with 7 bases between.